These 20 T cell receptor beta chains originate from one sample sequenced in a study of blood T cell repertoires in COVID-19. Measured with immunoSEQ multiplex PCR; TCRdb has only the in-frame clones, and not every one. The sample has 300,000 or so clones, around 90% seen once; the top ten hold 1% to 1.3%. Sequences were obtained from PBMCs or T cells enriched from blood (not recorded which). The receptors originated from a woman in her 30s who had recovered from COVID-19.

This rearrangement joins TRBV10-3 to TRBJ1-1, with TRBD1 matching over 8 bases. Trimming cost V 11 bases and J 4 bases; bases outside gene matches: 15. The CDR3 is made up of 15 amino acids. CDR1 and CDR2 (germline): ENHRY, SYGVKD. The CDR3: CASRVDRETFTEAFF. The CDR3 nucleotides read TGTGCCTCAAGAGTGGACAGGGAAACTTTCACTGAAGCTTTCTTT.

The J gene is TRBJ1-3, the V gene TRBV5-1, with a possible D match to TRBD1 (5 bases). The CDR3 has 15 residues. Trimming removed 4 bases at V and 3 bases at J, with 14 bases between. Germline CDR1 and CDR2: SGHRS and YFSETQ. The DNA of the CDR3 is TGCGCCAGCAGCCCCAACGGGGGAGTTGGAAACACCATATATTTT. Amino acid sequence: CASSPNGGVGNTIYF.

This chain connects TRBV7-2 to TRBJ1-2, with a tentative D call TRBD1 (6 bases). The CDR3 consists of 14 residues. Trimming took off 5 bases at V and 3 bases at J, with 13 bases between the two ends. Germline CDR1 and CDR2: SGHTA and FQGNSA. CDR3 protein: CASSPAGDYYGYTF. The CDR3 DNA is TGTGCCAGCAGCCCAGCAGGGGATTACTATGGCTACACCTTC. Supplemented by reference TRBV7-2 and TRBJ1-2, the full variable domain reads GAGVSQSPSNKVTEKGKDVELRCDPISGHTALYWYRQSLGQGLEFLIYFQGNSAPDKSGLPSDRFSAERTGGSVSTLTIQRTQQEDSAVYLCASSPAGDYYGYTFGSGTRLTVV.

The gene calls are TRBV18 and TRBJ1-1; no reliable D call. Germline V lookup: CDR1 KGHSH, CDR2 LQKENI. Trimming cost V 5 bases and J 1 base, with 8 bases left between them. The CDR3 consists of 13 residues. In DNA form, the CDR3 reads TGTGCCAGCTCAAGGCAGGAGAACACTGAAGCTTTCTTT. Protein product: CASSRQENTEAFF.

The chain links TRBV2 to TRBJ2-1; no definite D call. Per germline, CDR1 SNHLY and CDR2 FYNNEI. V was pared by 6 bases and J by 8 bases, with 11 bases between. The CDR3 is 12 amino acids. The CDR3 loop is CASRDNSDEQFF. The CDR3 region has the DNA TGTGCCAGCAGAGACAACTCGGATGAGCAGTTCTTC. Full variable domain (missing parts from reference TRBV2 and TRBJ2-1): EPEVTQTPSHQVTQMGQEVILRCVPISNHLYFYWYRQILGQKVEFLVSFYNNEISEKSEIFDDQFSVERPDGSNFTLKIRSTKLEDSAMYFCASRDNSDEQFFGPGTRLTVL.

J is TRBJ1-1 and V is TRBV18; tentatively, D is TRBD1 (5 bases). The CDR3 covers 12 residues. Germline loops: CDR1 KGHSH, CDR2 LQKENI. V lost 6 bases, J lost 5 bases, and 10 bases lay in between. CDR3 in amino acids: CASSPGRTEAFF. In DNA, the CDR3 is TGTGCCAGCTCGCCAGGGAGAACTGAAGCTTTCTTT.

V gene TRBV18 combines with J gene TRBJ2-1; no clear D. This CDR3 is built from 12 residues. V lost 3 bases and J lost 4, with 4 bases in between. From germline, CDR1 is KGHSH and CDR2 LQKENI. The CDR3 bases are TGTGCCAGCTCACCTCCTTACAATGAGCAGTTCTTC. Translated: CASSPPYNEQFF.

The rearrangement joins TRBV5-1 to TRBJ2-5, with TRBD2 as a possible D gene (5 bases). The V end was cut by 2 bases, the J end by 2 bases, with 10 bases between. This CDR3 spans 14 amino acids. The germline CDR1 and CDR2 sequences are SGHRS and YFSETQ. The chain's CDR3 is CASSFRTGQETQYF. The CDR3 bases are TGCGCCAGCAGCTTCCGGACGGGGCAAGAGACCCAGTACTTC. The whole variable domain, remainder taken from reference TRBV5-1 and TRBJ2-5, is KAGVTQTPRYLIKTRGQQVTLSCSPISGHRSVSWYQQTPGQGLQFLFEYFSETQRNKGNFPGRFSGRQFSNSRSEMNVSTLELGDSALYLCASSFRTGQETQYFGPGTRLLVL.

This chain joins TRBV29-1 and TRBJ2-7; 7 positions agree with TRBD1. V lost 6 bases, J lost 3 bases, and 11 bases stayed unmatched. CDR3 length equals 14 residues. Germline V gene lookup returns CDR1 SQVTM and CDR2 ANQGSEA. The CDR3 DNA sequence: TGCAGCGTGACGGGACAGAGTAATAACTACGAGCAGTACTTC. Translation gives CSVTGQSNNYEQYF.

This sequence joins TRBV27 and TRBJ2-7; 10 positions match TRBD1. This CDR3 contains 14 residues. After removal of 6 bases from V and 7 bases from J, the junction contained 9 bases not matched to a gene. The germline gives CDR1 MNHEY, CDR2 SMNVEV (reference sequence). The CDR3 DNA sequence: TGTGCCAGCAGCTCTGCCGGGACAGGGGTTGAGCAGTACTTC. Its protein is CASSSAGTGVEQYF.

The chain carries TRBV5-4 and TRBJ2-1, with 9 nucleotides matching TRBD1. CDR1 and CDR2 from the germline V gene are SGHNT and YYREEE (reference sequence). V shed 7 bases and J 0 bases; nucleotides not matched to a gene: 2. The CDR3 consists of 14 residues. CDR3 nucleotide sequence: TGTGCCAGCGGACAGGGGAGCTCCTACAATGAGCAGTTCTTC. It yields the protein CASGQGSSYNEQFF. The full variable domain, rest sourced from reference TRBV5-4 and TRBJ2-1, is ETGVTQSPTHLIKTRGQQVTLRCSSQSGHNTVSWYQQALGQGPQFIFQYYREEENGRGNFPPRFSGLQFPNYSSELNVNALELDDSALYLCASGQGSSYNEQFFGPGTRLTVL.

This clone was seen only once. The gene calls are TRBV19 and TRBJ1-5; D unresolved. The V gene lost 3 bases and the J gene lost 0 bases, with 9 bases spanning the gap. CDR3 length equals 15 residues. Germline V gene lookup returns CDR1 LNHDA and CDR2 SQIVND (reference sequence). The CDR3 is CASSIRRNSNQPQHF. CDR3 sequence (DNA): TGTGCCAGTAGTATCCGCAGGAATAGCAATCAGCCCCAGCATTTT.

The chain carries TRBV2 and TRBJ1-2; no firm D call. V lost 4 bases to trimming and J lost 3 bases, with 6 bases between them. Germline V gives CDR1 SNHLY, CDR2 FYNNEI. The CDR3 covers 12 residues. This chain's CDR3 is CASSGGDYGYTF. CDR3 DNA: TGTGCCAGCAGTGGAGGAGACTATGGCTACACCTTC. Together with reference TRBV2 and TRBJ1-2, the CDR3 gives the full variable domain: EPEVTQTPSHQVTQMGQEVILRCVPISNHLYFYWYRQILGQKVEFLVSFYNNEISEKSEIFDDQFSVERPDGSNFTLKIRSTKLEDSAMYFCASSGGDYGYTFGSGTRLTVV.

The CDR3 region has the DNA TGTGCCATTTTATGGGCAGGGTACTCTGGAAACACCATATATTTT. Protein: CAILWAGYSGNTIYF. V usage is TRBV21-1 and J usage is TRBJ1-3; the D call of TRBD1 is as the table states it, not checked on the DNA. TRBV21-1 is flagged as a pseudogene. The CDR3 contains 15 residues.

The chain carries TRBV7-9 and TRBJ1-6; D uncertain. The CDR3 has 11 amino acids. The V and J ends lost 1 base and 11 bases respectively, with 3 bases between them. Germline CDR1 reads SEHNR; CDR2 reads FQNEAQ (reference sequence). CDR3 bases: TGTGCCAGCAGCTTAGGGCCACCCCTCCACTTT. Amino acids: CASSLGPPLHF.

The V gene is TRBV29-1, the J gene TRBJ2-3; 7 bases are shared with TRBD1. CDR1 SQVTM and CDR2 ANQGSEA come from the germline V gene. Germline trimming cut 2 bases from V and 5 bases from J; bases unmatched to any gene: 4. The CDR3 loop spans 13 amino acids. Written as DNA, the CDR3 is TGCAGCGTTGAAAGTCCAGGGGGAGATACGCAGTATTTT. It codes for CSVESPGGDTQYF.

The chain joins TRBV7-8 to TRBJ1-5, with 8 bases that match TRBD1. Germline lookup yields CDR1 SGHVS and CDR2 FQNEAQ. This CDR3 spans 16 amino acids. With V trimmed by 5 bases and J by 2 bases, 8 bases remained unmatched. This chain's CDR3 is CASSDWDRRGNQPQHF. The CDR3 region has the DNA TGTGCCAGCAGCGACTGGGACAGGAGAGGCAATCAGCCCCAGCATTTT.

The rearrangement uses TRBV9 and TRBJ2-2; D perhaps matches TRBD2 (6 bases). The germline V gene encodes CDR1 SGDLS and CDR2 YYNGEE. Trimming pared 3 bases from V and 4 bases from J, leaving 16 bases between. The CDR3 extends over 16 amino acids. As DNA, the CDR3 is TGTGCCAGCAGCGCCTTCGGAGGGCCGGTCACCGGGGAGCTGTTTTTT. It is translated as CASSAFGGPVTGELFF. Variable domain in full (rest from reference TRBV9 and TRBJ2-2): DSGVTQTPKHLITATGQRVTLRCSPRSGDLSVYWYQQSLDQGLQFLIQYYNGEERAKGNILERFSAQQFPDLHSELNLSSLELGDSALYFCASSAFGGPVTGELFFGEGSRLTVL.

The chain recombines TRBV19 with TRBJ2-1; D is uncertain. Trimming took off 3 bases at V and 0 bases at J, with 12 bases between the two ends. Germline CDR1 and CDR2: LNHDA and SQIVND (reference sequence). The length of the CDR3 is 16 residues. CDR3 coding DNA: TGTGCCAGTAGTATGATAGGCGGAGTCTCCTACAATGAGCAGTTCTTC. This gives the protein CASSMIGGVSYNEQFF.

The V gene is TRBV7-2, the J gene TRBJ2-1; 15 nucleotides agree with TRBD2. CDR3 length: 18 residues. After removal of 5 bases from V and 4 bases from J, the junction contained 9 bases not matched to a gene. The V gene's germline CDR1 is SGHTA and CDR2 FQGNSA. The CDR3 loop reads CASSPQIGLAGGYNEQFF. The CDR3 DNA is TGTGCCAGCAGCCCTCAAATCGGACTAGCGGGAGGGTACAATGAGCAGTTCTTC.